A selection of T cell receptor beta chains follows, all from one sample in a study of T cell responses to AZD1222 COVID-19 vaccine. Sequencing used immunoSEQ multiplex PCR; TCRdb keeps in-frame clones, though not all of them. Here the sample spans 90,000 to 140,000 clones, more than 75% being singletons. Source: peripheral blood, taken on day 0 of AZD1222 vaccination. The source is an adult in good health. The CDR3 runs from the conserved cysteine through the conserved F or W. The order of the fields is V gene, J gene, clone size, D gene, CDR3 protein, CDR3 DNA. A D gene is named only where the DNA matches it firmly. A clone size is listed for some rows: how often the clone was seen (once, few, many), or a class if it is expanded.

v_gene: TRBV6-5
j_gene: TRBJ2-2
abundance: -
d_gene: TRBD1
CDR3aa: CASSPGTANTGELFF
CDR3nt: TGTGCCAGCAGTCCTGGGACAGCGAACACCGGGGAGCTGTTTTTT

v_gene: TRBV6-1
j_gene: TRBJ2-7
abundance: -
d_gene: -
CDR3aa: CASSEALQGRADEQYF
CDR3nt: TGTGCCAGCAGTGAAGCCCTACAGGGTCGGGCGGACGAGCAGTACTTC

v_gene: TRBV5-1
j_gene: TRBJ1-5
abundance: few
d_gene: TRBD1
CDR3aa: CASSLATGNNQPQHF
CDR3nt: TGCGCCAGCAGCTTGGCGACAGGGAACAATCAGCCCCAGCATTTT

v_gene: TRBV30
j_gene: TRBJ1-2
abundance: -
d_gene: -
CDR3aa: CAWIEAAATTVGYTF
CDR3nt: TGTGCCTGGATTGAGGCTGCTGCGACTACGGTTGGCTACACCTTC

v_gene: TRBV5-4
j_gene: TRBJ1-6
abundance: -
d_gene: -
CDR3aa: CASSRGNSPLHF
CDR3nt: TGTGCCAGCAGCAGGGGTAATTCACCCCTCCACTTT

v_gene: TRBV6-5
j_gene: TRBJ1-2
abundance: -
d_gene: -
CDR3aa: CASSLQWRRGGYTF
CDR3nt: TGTGCCAGCAGTTTGCAGTGGCGGAGGGGTGGCTACACCTTC

v_gene: TRBV3-1/TRBV3-2
j_gene: TRBJ2-5
abundance: -
d_gene: -
CDR3aa: CASSSALSGWETQYF
CDR3nt: TGTGCCAGCAGCAGTGCCCTCTCGGGGTGGGAGACCCAGTACTTC

v_gene: TRBV3-1/TRBV3-2
j_gene: TRBJ1-2
abundance: -
d_gene: TRBD1
CDR3aa: CASSQDRGIGGYTF
CDR3nt: TGTGCCAGCAGCCAAGACAGGGGGATTGGCGGCTACACCTTC

v_gene: TRBV5-5
j_gene: TRBJ1-6
abundance: -
d_gene: -
CDR3aa: CASSLVGPDNSPLHF
CDR3nt: TGTGCCAGCAGCTTGGTTGGGCCAGATAATTCACCCCTCCACTTT

v_gene: TRBV24-1
j_gene: TRBJ1-4
abundance: once
d_gene: -
CDR3aa: CATSDPSTEKLFF
CDR3nt: TGTGCCACCAGTGATCCCTCCACTGAAAAACTGTTTTTT

v_gene: TRBV6-5
j_gene: TRBJ1-2
abundance: -
d_gene: -
CDR3aa: CASTGDRELYGYTF
CDR3nt: TGTGCCAGCACGGGGGACCGAGAGCTTTATGGCTACACCTTC